The 9 T cell receptor beta chains given below trace back to one sample, sequenced in a study of blood T cell repertoires in COVID-19. Libraries were prepared by immunoSEQ multiplex PCR; TCRdb keeps only in-frame clonotypes and omits some of them. Among around 400,000 clones listed, roughly 90% were seen once. The sequencing input was peripheral blood. These receptors all stem from a man in his forties with acute or convalescent COVID-19.

The rearrangement uses TRBV10-3 and TRBJ1-2; D uncertain. Germline V gene sequence: CDR1 ENHRY, CDR2 SYGVKD. The V end was cut by 4 bases, the J end by 4 bases, with 19 bases between. The CDR3 covers 16 residues. CDR3 in amino acids: CAISGYEDPEGYGYTF. DNA of the CDR3: TGTGCCATCAGTGGTTATGAGGACCCCGAGGGCTATGGCTACACCTTC.

This clone has only a few counts. The chain couples TRBV9 to TRBJ2-3; TRBD2 matches 11 bases. The V gene end was trimmed by 0 bases and the J gene end by 4 bases; junction bases not matched to a gene: 1. In germline, CDR1 is SGDLS, CDR2 YYNGEE. There are 15 residues in the CDR3. The CDR3 DNA reads TGTGCCAGCAGCGTAGTAGCGGGGGGGGCAGATACGCAGTATTTT. The encoded protein is CASSVVAGGADTQYF.

This clone appeared a single time. This chain uses TRBV19 with TRBJ2-3; D is perhaps TRBD2 (5 bases). V was shortened by 5 bases and J by 8 bases, with 8 bases between the two germline ends. The CDR3 has 11 residues. CDR1 is LNHDA, CDR2 SQIVND, per germline (reference sequence). The CDR3 region is CASSSGVTQYF. CDR3 nucleotide sequence: TGTGCCAGTAGTTCCGGGGTTACGCAGTATTTT.

The gene calls are TRBV3-1 (or the pseudogene TRBV3-2) and TRBJ1-6, with unresolved D. The CDR3 is 13 amino acids. Per germline, CDR1 LGHDT and CDR2 YNNKEL (reference sequence). V was clipped by 1 base and J by 12 bases, with 10 bases between them. The CDR3 here is CASSQVDAEPLHF. The CDR3 DNA sequence: TGTGCCAGCAGCCAAGTCGACGCGGAACCCCTCCACTTT.

The J gene is TRBJ2-2, the V gene TRBV2; 7 positions agree with TRBD1. CDR1 is SNHLY, CDR2 FYNNEI, per germline. With V trimmed by 4 bases and J by 4 bases, 6 bases remained unmatched. The CDR3 has 15 amino acids. In DNA, the CDR3 is TGTGCCAGCAGTGTCGACAGGGTGGGCACCGGGGAGCTGTTTTTT. Residues: CASSVDRVGTGELFF.

The chain employs TRBV6-2 or TRBV6-3 and TRBJ2-3; 8 nucleotides agree with TRBD1. Unmatched junction bases numbered 5, after V lost 5 bases and J lost 4 bases. Germline-derived CDR1 and CDR2 are MNHEY and SVGEGT. CDR3 length: 14 residues. CDR3 nucleotide sequence: TGTGCCAGCAGTCGACAGGGGTGGCCAGATACGCAGTATTTT. Protein sequence: CASSRQGWPDTQYF.

The chain combines TRBV5-6 with TRBJ2-7, with D possibly matching TRBD1 (5 bases). V was clipped by 4 bases and J by 4 bases, with 9 bases between them. Germline V gives CDR1 SGHDT, CDR2 YYEEEE. CDR3 length: 12 amino acids. The CDR3 coding sequence is TGTGCCAGCAGCCTGCCAGGGTACGAGCAGTACTTC. This codes for CASSLPGYEQYF.

For the CDR3, the DNA is TGTGCCAGCAGCCAGGAGTGGAGGACCTACGAGCAGTACTTC. Amino acid sequence: CASSQEWRTYEQYF. The chain carries TRBV3-1 (or the pseudogene TRBV3-2) and TRBJ2-7; a weak D match, TRBD2 (5 bases). V dropped 3 bases and J dropped 2 bases, with 11 bases sitting between them. Per the germline V gene, CDR1 is LGHDT and CDR2 is YNNKEL (reference sequence). The length of the CDR3 is 14 residues.

V gene TRBV21-1 combines with J gene TRBJ2-1; TRBD2, the table's D call, was not compared with the DNA. TRBV21-1 has pseudogene status. The CDR3 has 19 residues. CDR3 sequence reads: CASSFLGQHRLAREWEQFF. CDR3 in DNA: TGTGCCAGCAGCTTCCTAGGACAGCATAGACTAGCGAGAGAATGGGAGCAGTTCTTC.